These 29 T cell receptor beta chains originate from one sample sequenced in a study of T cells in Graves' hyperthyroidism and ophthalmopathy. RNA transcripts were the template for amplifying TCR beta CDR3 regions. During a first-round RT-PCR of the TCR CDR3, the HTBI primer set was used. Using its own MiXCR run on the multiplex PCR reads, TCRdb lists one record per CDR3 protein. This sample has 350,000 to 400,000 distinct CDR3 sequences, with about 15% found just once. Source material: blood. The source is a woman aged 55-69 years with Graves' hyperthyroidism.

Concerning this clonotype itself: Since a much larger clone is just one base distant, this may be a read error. CDR3 region: CSARDPRSDYKQYF. DNA of the CDR3: TGCAGTGCTAGAGATCCAAGGTCGGACTACAAGCAGTACTTC. V is TRBV20-1 and J is TRBJ2-7; weak D call: TRBD2 (6 bases). The CDR3 runs to 14 residues. Germline lookup yields CDR1 DFQATT and CDR2 SNEGSKA (reference sequence).

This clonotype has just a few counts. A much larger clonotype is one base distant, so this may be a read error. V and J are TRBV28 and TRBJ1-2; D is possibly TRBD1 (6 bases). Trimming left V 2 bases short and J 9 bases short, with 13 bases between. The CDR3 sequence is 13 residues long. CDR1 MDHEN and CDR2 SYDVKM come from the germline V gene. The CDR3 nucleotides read TGTGCCAGCAGTTTAATGCGACAGGATAGCTACACCTTC. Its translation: CASSLMRQDSYTF.

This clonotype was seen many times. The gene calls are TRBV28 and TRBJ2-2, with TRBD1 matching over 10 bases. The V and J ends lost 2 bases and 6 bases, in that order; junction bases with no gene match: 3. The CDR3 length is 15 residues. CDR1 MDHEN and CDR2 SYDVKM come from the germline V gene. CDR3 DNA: TGTGCCAGCAGTTTAGGGACAGGGGTCGCCGGGGAGCTGTTTTTT. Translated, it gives CASSLGTGVAGELFF.

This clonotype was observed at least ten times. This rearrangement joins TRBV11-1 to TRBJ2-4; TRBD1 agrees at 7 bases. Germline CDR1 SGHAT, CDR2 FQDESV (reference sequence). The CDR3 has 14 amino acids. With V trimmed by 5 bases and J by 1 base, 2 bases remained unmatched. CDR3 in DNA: TGTGCCAGCAGCCAACAGGGGGCCAAAAACATTCAGTACTTC. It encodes CASSQQGAKNIQYF.

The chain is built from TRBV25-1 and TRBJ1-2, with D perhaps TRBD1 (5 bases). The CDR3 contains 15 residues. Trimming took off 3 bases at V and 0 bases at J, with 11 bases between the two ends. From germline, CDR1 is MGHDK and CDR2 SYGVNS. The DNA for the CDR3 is TGTGCCAGCAGTGATTCCGACAGAACTAACTATGGCTACACCTTC. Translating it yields CASSDSDRTNYGYTF.

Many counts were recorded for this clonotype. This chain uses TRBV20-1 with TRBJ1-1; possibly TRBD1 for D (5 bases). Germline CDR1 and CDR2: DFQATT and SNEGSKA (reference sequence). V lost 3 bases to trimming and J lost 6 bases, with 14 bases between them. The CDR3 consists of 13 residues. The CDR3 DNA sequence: TGCAGTGCTAGCCGGGGGGAAGGCTCTGAAGCTTTCTTT. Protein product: CSASRGEGSEAFF.

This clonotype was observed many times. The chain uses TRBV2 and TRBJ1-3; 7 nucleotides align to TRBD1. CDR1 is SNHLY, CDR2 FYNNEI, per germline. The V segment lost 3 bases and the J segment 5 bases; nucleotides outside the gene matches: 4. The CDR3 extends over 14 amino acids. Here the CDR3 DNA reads TGTGCCAGCAGTGATACAGGGGATAGAAACACCATATATTTT. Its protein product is CASSDTGDRNTIYF.

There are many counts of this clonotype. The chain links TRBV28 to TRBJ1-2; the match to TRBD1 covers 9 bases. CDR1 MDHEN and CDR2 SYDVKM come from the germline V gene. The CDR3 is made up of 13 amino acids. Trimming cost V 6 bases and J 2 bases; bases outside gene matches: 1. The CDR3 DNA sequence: TGTGCCAGCAGAGGACAGGGGAACTATGGCTACACCTTC. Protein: CASRGQGNYGYTF.

The CDR3 loop is CASSHTSVTYEQYF. CDR3 nucleotide sequence: TGTGCCAGCAGCCATACTAGCGTAACCTACGAGCAGTACTTC. The V gene is TRBV3-1, the J gene TRBJ2-7; TRBD2 matches at 7 bases. With V trimmed by 3 bases and J by 2 bases, 4 bases remained unmatched. Germline CDR1 LGHDT, CDR2 YNNKEL (reference sequence). The CDR3 runs to 14 residues.

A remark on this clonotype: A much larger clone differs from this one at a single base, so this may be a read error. In DNA, the CDR3 is TGCAGCGCCCGGGACAGGGGAATTTCAAGCGAGCAGTTCTTC. Its protein is CSARDRGISSEQFF. V and J are TRBV29-1 and TRBJ2-1, with TRBD1 matching over 10 bases. Germline values: CDR1 SQVTM, CDR2 ANQGSEA. The trim removed 7 bases at V and 10 bases at J, leaving 13 bases unmatched. The CDR3 totals 14 residues.

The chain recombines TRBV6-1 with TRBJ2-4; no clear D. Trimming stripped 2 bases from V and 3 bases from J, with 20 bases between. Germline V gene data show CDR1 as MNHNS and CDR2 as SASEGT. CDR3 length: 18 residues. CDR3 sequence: CASSEIGFSPTGKNIQYF. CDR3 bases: TGTGCCAGCAGTGAAATCGGTTTTAGTCCGACTGGCAAAAACATTCAGTACTTC.

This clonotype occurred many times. CDR3 bases: TGCGCCAGCAGCCGGACTGGGTTCAATGAGCAGTTCTTC. Translating gives CASSRTGFNEQFF. V is TRBV5-1 and J is TRBJ2-1; D is perhaps TRBD2 (5 bases). Germline lookup yields CDR1 SGHRS and CDR2 YFSETQ. The CDR3 sequence is 13 residues long. The V gene lost 4 bases and the J gene lost 6 bases, with 11 bases spanning the gap.

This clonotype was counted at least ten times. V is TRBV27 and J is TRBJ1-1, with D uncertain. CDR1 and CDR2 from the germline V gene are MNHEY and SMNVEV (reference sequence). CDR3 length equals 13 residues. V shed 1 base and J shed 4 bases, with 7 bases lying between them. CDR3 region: CASSLLFSTEAFF. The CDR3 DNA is TGTGCCAGCAGTTTATTGTTTAGCACTGAAGCTTTCTTT.

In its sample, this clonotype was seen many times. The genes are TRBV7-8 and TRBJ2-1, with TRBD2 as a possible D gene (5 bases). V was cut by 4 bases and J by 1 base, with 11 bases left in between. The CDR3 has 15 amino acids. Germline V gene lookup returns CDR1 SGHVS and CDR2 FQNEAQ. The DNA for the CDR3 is TGTGCCAGCAGCTCCCAGCGGTTATCCTACAATGAGCAGTTCTTC. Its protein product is CASSSQRLSYNEQFF. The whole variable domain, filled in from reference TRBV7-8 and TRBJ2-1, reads GAGVSQSPRYKVAKRGQDVALRCDPISGHVSLFWYQQALGQGPEFLTYFQNEAQLDKSGLPSDRFFAERPEGSVSTLKIQRTQQEDSAVYLCASSSQRLSYNEQFFGPGTRLTVL.

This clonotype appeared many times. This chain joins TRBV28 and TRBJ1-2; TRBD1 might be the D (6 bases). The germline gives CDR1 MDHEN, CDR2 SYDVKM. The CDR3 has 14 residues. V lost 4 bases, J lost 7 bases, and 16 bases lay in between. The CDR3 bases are TGTGCCAGCAGTTCCGGAACAGGGCTTCTTGGCTACACCTTC. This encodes CASSSGTGLLGYTF.

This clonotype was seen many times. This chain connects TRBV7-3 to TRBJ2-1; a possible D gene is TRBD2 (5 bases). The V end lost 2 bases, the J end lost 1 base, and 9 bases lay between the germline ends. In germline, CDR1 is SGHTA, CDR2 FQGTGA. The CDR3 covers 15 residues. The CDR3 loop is CASSLFSGSYNEQFF. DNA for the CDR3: TGTGCCAGCAGCTTATTCAGCGGATCCTACAATGAGCAGTTCTTC.

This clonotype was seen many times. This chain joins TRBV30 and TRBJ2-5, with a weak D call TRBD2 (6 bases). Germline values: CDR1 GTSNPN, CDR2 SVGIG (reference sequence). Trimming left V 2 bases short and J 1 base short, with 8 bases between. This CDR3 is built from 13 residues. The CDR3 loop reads CAWSNSGQETQYF. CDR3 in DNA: TGTGCCTGGAGTAATAGCGGCCAAGAGACCCAGTACTTC.

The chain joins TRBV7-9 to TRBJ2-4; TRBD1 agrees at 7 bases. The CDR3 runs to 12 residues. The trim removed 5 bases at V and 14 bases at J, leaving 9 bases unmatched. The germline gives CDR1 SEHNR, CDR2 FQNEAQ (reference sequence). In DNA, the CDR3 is TGTGCCAGCAGCAGTACAGGGGATTTAGAGTACTTC. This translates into CASSSTGDLEYF.

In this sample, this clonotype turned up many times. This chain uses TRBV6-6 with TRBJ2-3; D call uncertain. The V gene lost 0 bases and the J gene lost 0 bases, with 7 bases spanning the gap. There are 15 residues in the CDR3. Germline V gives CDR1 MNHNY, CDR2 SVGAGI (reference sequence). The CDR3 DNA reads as TGTGCCAGCAGTTACTCGCCTAGTAGCACAGATACGCAGTATTTT. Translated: CASSYSPSSTDTQYF.

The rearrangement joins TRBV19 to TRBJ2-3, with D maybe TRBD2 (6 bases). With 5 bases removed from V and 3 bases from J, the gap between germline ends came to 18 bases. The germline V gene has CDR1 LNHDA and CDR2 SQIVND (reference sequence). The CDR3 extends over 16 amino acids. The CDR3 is CASSVGRGWGTDTQYF. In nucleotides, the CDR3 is TGTGCCAGTAGTGTCGGTCGGGGGTGGGGAACAGATACGCAGTATTTT.

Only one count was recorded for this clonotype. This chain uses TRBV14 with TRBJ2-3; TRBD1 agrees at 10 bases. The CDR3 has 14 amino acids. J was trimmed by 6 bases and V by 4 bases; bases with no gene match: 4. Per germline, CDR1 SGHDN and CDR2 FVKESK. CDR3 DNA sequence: TGTGCCAGCAGCCCCTGGACAGGGGGGGATACGCAGTATTTT. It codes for CASSPWTGGDTQYF.

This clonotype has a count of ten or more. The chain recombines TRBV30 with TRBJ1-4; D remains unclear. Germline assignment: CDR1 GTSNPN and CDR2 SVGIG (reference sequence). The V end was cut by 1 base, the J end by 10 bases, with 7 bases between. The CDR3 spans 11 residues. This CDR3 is CAWSDEGKLFF. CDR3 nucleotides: TGTGCCTGGAGTGACGAGGGAAAACTGTTTTTT.

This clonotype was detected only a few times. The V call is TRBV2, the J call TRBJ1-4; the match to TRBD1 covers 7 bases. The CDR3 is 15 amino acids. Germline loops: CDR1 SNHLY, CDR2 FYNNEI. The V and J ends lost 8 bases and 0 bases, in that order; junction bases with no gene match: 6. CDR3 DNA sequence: TGTGCCAGCGGTGGGCAGGGGGCAACTAATGAAAAACTGTTTTTT. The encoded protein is CASGGQGATNEKLFF.

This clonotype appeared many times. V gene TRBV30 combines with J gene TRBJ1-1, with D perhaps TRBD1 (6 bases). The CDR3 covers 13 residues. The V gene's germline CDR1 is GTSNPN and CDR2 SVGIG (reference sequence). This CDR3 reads CGMPRGSNTEAFF. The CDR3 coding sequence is TGTGGCATGCCAAGGGGGTCGAACACTGAAGCTTTCTTT.

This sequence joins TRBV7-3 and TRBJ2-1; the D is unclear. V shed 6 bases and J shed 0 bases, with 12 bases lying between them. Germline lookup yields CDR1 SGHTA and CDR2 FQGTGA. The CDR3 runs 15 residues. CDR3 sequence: CASSPVVSSYNEQFF. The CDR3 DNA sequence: TGTGCCAGCAGTCCCGTAGTAAGCTCCTACAATGAGCAGTTCTTC.

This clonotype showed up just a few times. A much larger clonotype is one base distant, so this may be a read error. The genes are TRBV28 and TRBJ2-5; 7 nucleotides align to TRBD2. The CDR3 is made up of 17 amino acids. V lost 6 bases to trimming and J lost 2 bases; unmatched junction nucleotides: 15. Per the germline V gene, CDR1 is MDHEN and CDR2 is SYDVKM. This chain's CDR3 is CASSSAPRGSGQETQYF. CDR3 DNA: TGTGCCAGCAGCTCCGCCCCCCGGGGTAGCGGGCAAGAGACCCAGTACTTC. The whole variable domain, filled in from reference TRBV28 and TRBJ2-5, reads DVKVTQSSRYLVKRTGEKVFLECVQDMDHENMFWYRQDPGLGLRLIYFSYDVKMKEKGDIPEGYSVSREKKERFSLILESASTNQTSMYLCASSSAPRGSGQETQYFGPGTRLLVL.

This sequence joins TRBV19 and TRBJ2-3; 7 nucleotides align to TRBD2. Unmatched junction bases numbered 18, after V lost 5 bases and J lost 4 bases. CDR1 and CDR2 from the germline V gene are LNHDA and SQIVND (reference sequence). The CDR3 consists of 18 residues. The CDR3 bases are TGTGCCAGTAGTCCGACTGGGTCTAACGGGAGGACCTCAGATACGCAGTATTTT. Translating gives CASSPTGSNGRTSDTQYF.

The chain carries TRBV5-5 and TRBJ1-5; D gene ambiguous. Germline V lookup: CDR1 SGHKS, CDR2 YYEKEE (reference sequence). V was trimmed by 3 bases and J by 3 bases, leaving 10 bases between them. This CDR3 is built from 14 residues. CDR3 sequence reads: CASSSGGYNQPQHF. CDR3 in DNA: TGTGCCAGCAGCTCGGGCGGGTACAATCAGCCCCAGCATTTT.

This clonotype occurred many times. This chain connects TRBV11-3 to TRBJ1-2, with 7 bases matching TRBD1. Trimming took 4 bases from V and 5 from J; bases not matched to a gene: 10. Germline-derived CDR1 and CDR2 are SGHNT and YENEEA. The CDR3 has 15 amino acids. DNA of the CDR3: TGTGCCAGCAGCTCAAATGCCGGGACAGAATATGGCTACACCTTC. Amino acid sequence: CASSSNAGTEYGYTF.